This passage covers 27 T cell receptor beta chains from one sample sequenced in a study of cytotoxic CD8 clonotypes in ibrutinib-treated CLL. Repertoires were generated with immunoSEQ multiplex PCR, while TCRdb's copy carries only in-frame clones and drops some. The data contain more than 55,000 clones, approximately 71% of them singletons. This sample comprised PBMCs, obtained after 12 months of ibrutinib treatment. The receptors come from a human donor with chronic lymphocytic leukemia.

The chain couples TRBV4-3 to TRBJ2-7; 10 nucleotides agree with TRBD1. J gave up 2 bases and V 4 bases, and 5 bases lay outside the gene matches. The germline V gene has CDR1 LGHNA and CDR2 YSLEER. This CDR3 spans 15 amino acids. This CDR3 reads CASSPSTGGTYEQYF. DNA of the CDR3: TGCGCCAGCAGCCCATCGACAGGGGGCACCTACGAGCAGTACTTC.

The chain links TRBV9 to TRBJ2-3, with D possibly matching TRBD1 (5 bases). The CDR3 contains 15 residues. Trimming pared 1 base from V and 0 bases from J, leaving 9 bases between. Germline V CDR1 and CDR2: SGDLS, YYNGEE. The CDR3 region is CASSVSRASTDTQYF. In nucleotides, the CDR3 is TGTGCCAGCAGCGTATCCAGGGCTAGCACAGATACGCAGTATTTT.

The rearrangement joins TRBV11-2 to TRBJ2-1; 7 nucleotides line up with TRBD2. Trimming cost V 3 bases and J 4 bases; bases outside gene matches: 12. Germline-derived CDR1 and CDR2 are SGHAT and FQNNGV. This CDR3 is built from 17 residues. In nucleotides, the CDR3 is TGTGCCAGCAGCTTGGCCCTCGGACTAGTGGATTACAATGAGCAGTTCTTC. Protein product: CASSLALGLVDYNEQFF.

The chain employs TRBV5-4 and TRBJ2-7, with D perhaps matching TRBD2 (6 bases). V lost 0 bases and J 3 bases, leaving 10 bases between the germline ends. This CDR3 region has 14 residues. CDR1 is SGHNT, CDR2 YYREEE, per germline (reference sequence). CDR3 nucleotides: TGTGCCAGCAGCTTGGAAGGAGGGATCTACGAGCAGTACTTC. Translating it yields CASSLEGGIYEQYF. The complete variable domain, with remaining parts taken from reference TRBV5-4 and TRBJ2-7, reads ETGVTQSPTHLIKTRGQQVTLRCSSQSGHNTVSWYQQALGQGPQFIFQYYREEENGRGNFPPRFSGLQFPNYSSELNVNALELDDSALYLCASSLEGGIYEQYFGPGTRLTVT.

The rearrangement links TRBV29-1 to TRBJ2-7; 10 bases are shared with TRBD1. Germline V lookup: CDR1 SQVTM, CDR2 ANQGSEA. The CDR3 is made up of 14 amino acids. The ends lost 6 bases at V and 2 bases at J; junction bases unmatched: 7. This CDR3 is CSVAPGTGAYEQYF. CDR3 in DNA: TGCAGCGTCGCGCCCGGGACAGGGGCCTACGAGCAGTACTTC.

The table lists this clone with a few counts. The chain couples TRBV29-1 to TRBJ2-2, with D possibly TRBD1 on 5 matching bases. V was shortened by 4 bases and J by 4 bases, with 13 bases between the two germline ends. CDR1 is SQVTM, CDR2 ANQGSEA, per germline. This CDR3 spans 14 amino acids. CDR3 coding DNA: TGCAGCGTTGTTTTTCCAGGGTTCACCGGGGAGCTGTTTTTT. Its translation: CSVVFPGFTGELFF.

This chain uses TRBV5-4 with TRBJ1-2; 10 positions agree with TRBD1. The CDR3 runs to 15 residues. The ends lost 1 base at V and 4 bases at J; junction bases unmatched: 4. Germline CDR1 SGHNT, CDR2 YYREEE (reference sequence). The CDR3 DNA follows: TGTGCCAGCAGCTTGAGCGGGACAGGGGCCTATGGCTACACCTTC. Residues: CASSLSGTGAYGYTF.

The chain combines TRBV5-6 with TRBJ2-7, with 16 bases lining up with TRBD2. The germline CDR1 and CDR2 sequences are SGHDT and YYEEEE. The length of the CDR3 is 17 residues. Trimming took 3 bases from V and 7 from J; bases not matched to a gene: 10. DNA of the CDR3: TGTGCCAGCAGCTCCCTGAGGGGACTAGCGGGAGGGGGGGAGCAGTACTTC. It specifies CASSSLRGLAGGGEQYF.

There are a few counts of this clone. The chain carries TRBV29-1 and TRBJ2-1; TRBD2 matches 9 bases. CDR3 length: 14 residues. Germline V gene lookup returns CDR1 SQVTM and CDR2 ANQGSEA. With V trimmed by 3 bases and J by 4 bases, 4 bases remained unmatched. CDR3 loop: CSVDASGMYNEQFF. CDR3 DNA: TGCAGCGTTGACGCTAGCGGGATGTACAATGAGCAGTTCTTC.

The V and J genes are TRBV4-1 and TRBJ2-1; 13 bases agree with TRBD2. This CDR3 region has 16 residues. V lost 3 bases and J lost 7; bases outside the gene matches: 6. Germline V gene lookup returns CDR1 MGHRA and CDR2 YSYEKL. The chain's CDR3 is CASSHTRLAGGNEQFF. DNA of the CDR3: TGCGCCAGCAGCCACACACGACTAGCGGGAGGTAATGAGCAGTTCTTC.

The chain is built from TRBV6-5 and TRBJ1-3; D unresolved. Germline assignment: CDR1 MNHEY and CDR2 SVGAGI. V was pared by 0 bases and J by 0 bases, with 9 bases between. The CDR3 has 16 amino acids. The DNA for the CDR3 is TGTGCCAGCAGTTACTCGGAAGTGGGCTCTGGAAACACCATATATTTT. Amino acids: CASSYSEVGSGNTIYF.

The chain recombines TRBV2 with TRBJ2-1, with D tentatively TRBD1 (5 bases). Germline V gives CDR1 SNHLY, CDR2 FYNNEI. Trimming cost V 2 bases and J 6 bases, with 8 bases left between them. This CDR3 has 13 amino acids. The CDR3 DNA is TGTGCCAGCAGTGAACAGGGTTTCAATGAGCAGTTCTTC. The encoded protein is CASSEQGFNEQFF.

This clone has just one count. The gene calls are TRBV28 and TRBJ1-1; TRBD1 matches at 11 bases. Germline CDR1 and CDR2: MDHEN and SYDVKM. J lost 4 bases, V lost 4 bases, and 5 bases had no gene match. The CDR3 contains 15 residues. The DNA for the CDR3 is TGTGCCAGCAGTTCGCCGGGACAGGGGGTCACTGAAGCTTTCTTT. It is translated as CASSSPGQGVTEAFF.

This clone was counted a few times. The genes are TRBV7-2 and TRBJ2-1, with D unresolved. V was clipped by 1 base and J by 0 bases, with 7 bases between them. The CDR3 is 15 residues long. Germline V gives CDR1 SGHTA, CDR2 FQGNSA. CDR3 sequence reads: CASSLGRTSYNEQFF. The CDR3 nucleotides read TGTGCCAGCAGCTTAGGAAGGACCTCCTACAATGAGCAGTTCTTC.

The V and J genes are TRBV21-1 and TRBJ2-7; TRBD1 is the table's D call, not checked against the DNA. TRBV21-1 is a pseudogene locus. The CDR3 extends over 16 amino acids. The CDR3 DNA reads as TGTGCCAGCAGCAAAAGGACACTCGGACCCCGATACGAGCAGTACTTC. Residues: CASSKRTLGPRYEQYF.

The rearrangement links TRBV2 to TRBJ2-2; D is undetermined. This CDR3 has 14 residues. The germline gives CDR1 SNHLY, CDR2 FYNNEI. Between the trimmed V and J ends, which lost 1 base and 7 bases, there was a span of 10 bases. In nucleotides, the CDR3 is TGTGCCAGCAGTGAAGTGGTTACTATCGGGGAGCTGTTTTTT. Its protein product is CASSEVVTIGELFF.

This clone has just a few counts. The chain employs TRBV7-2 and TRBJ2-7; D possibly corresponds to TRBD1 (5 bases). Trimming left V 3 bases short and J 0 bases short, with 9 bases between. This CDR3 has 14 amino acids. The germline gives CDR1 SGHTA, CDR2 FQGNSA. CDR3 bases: TGTGCCAGCAGCTTGCAGGGAAGCTCCTACGAGCAGTACTTC. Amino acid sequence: CASSLQGSSYEQYF.

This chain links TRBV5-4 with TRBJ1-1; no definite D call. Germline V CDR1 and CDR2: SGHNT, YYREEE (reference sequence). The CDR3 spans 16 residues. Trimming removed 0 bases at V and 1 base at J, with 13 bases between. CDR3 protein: CASSLEPGRGNTEAFF. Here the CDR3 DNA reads TGTGCCAGCAGCTTGGAGCCGGGTCGGGGGAACACTGAAGCTTTCTTT.

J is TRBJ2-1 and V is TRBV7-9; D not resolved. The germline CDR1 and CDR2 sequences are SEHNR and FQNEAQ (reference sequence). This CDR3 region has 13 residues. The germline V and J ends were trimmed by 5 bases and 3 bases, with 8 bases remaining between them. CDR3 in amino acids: CASSLGFYNEQFF. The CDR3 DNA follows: TGTGCCAGCAGCCTCGGTTTCTACAATGAGCAGTTCTTC.

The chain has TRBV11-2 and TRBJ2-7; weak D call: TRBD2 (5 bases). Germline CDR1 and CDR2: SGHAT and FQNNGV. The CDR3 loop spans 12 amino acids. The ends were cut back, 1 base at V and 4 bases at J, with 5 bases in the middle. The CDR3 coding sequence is TGTGCCAGCAGCTTAGGGGAGTACGAGCAGTACTTC. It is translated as CASSLGEYEQYF.

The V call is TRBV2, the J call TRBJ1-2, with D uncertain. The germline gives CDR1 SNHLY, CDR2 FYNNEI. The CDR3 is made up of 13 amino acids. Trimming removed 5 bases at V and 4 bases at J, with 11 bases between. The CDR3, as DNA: TGTGCCAGCAGTTTGGGCCCATCCTATGGCTACACCTTC. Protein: CASSLGPSYGYTF.

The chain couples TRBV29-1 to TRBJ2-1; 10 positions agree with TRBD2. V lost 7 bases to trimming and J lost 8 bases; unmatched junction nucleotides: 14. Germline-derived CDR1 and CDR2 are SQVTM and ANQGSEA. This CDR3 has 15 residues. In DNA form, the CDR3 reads TGCAGCGCAAAAACGCCGGGACTAGCGCTATATGAGCAGTTCTTC. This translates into CSAKTPGLALYEQFF.

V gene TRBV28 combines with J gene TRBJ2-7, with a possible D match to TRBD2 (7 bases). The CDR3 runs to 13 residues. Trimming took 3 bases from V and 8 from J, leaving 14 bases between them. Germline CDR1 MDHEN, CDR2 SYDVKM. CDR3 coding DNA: TGTGCCAGCAGTTTGCCTTGGGGGGGCCAGCAGTACTTC. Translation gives CASSLPWGGQQYF.

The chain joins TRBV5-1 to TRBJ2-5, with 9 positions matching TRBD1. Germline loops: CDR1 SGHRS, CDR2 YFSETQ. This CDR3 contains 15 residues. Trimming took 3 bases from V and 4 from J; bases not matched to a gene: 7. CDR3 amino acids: CASSYGGTGIETQYF. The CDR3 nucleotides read TGCGCCAGCAGCTATGGCGGGACAGGGATAGAGACCCAGTACTTC.

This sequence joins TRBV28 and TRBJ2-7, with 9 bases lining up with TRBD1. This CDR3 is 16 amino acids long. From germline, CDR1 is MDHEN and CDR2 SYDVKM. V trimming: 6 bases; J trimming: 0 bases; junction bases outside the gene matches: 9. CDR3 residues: CASRETGGIFSYEQYF. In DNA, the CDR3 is TGTGCCAGCAGAGAGACAGGGGGAATCTTCTCCTACGAGCAGTACTTC.

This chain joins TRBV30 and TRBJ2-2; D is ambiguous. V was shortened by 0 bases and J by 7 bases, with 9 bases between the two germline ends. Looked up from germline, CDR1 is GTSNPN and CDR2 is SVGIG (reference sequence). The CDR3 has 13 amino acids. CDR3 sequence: CAWSVLLGGELFF. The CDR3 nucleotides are TGTGCCTGGAGTGTCCTGCTCGGCGGGGAGCTGTTTTTT.

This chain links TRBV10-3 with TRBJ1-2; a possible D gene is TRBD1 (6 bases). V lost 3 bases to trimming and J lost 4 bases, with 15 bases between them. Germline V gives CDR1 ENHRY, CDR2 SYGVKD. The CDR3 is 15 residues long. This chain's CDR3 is CAISDARGGSYGYTF. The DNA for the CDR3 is TGTGCCATCAGTGATGCGAGGGGGGGAAGCTATGGCTACACCTTC.